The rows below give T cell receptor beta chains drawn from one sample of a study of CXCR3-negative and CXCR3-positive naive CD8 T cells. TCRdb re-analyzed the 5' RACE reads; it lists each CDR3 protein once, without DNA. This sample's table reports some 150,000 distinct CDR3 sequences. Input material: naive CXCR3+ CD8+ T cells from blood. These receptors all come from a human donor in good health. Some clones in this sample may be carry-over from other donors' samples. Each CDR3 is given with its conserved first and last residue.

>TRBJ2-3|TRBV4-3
CASSQLGISGDTQYF
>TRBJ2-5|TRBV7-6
CASSMDRVEETQYF
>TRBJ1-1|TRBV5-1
CASSLVLGTEAFF
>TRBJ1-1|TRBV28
CASIGNTEAFF
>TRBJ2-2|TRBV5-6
CASSLDVDNTGELFF
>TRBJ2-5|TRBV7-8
CASSLGGASQETQYF
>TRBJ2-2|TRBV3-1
CASSQGYRGAPETGELFF
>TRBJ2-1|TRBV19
CASSVTGTNYNEQFF
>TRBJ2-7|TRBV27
CASSFGQESSYEQYF
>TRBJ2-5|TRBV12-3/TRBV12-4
CASSRLAGTKRGQYF
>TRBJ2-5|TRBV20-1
CSARAQGWSWETQYF
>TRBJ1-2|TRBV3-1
CASSQEGTRIPYGYTF
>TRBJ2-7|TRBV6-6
CASSYLTGNYEQYF
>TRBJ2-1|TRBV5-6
CASSLSSRDNRLF
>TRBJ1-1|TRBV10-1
CASSDGLWNTEAFF
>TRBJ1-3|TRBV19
CASSVQPTSSGNTIYF
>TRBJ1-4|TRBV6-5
CASSPSGAANEKLFF
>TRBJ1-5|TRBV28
CASRTGRFARQPQHF
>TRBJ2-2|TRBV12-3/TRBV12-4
CASRPDAPRNTGELFF
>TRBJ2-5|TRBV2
CASQTSGSASETQYF
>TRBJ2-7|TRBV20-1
CSATLPGTPSYEQYF
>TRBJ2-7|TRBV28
CASCFRGPLENEQYF
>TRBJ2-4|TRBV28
CASSSTGWAKNIQYF
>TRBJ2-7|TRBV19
CASSVVLGLGYEQYF
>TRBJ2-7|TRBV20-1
CSARDRANYEQYF
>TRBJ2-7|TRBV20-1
CSARGPQTDYEQYF
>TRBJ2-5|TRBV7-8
CASSLEGEKTQYF
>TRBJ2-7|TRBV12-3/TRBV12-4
CASSWGTHYEQYF
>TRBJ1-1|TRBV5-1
CASSQDRGPASDEAFF
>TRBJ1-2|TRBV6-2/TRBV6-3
CARSAGGSGYTF
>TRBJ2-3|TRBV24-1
CATSDYGQGPDTQYF
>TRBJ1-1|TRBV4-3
CASSQLRDRDTEAFF
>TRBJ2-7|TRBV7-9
CASSSAIGTRRGEQYF
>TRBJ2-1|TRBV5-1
CASSPDSGEQFF
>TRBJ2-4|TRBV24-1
CATSIQGPKNIQYF
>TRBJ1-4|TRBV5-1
CASSGGMPDEKLFF
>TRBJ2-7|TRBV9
CASSFRDSSSYEQYF
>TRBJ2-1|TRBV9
CASSEGDEQFF
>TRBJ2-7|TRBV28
CASSFGWQATYEQYF
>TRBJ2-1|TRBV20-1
CSARVPGQWWNEQFF
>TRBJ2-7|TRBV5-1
CASSGDGFYEQYF
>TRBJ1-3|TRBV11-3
CASSRPDRGRLSGNTIYF
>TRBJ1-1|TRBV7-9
CGDGKDTEAFF
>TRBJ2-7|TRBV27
CASSSHYEQYF
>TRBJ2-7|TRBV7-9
CASSPIGPSYEQYF
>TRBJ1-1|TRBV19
CASGTGSPLWTEAFF